Below, 2 T cell receptor beta chains from the same sample are listed, as sequenced in a study of sequential checkpoint blockade in melanoma. The treatment is: randomized to nivolumab then ipilimumab (arm A) or the reverse (arm B). The table came from immunoSEQ multiplex PCR; TCRdb's copy has only in-frame clones and leaves some out. The sample has 40,000 or so clones, more than 80% seen once. Sequencing used CD8+ T cells sorted from blood (inferred from file names), obtained from a patient given nivolumab and ipilimumab in sequence. These receptors came from a human donor with melanoma.

CDR3 coding DNA: TGTGCCAGCAGCGTAGAATCCGCGCGGAATGAGCAGTTCTTC. Translation gives CASSVESARNEQFF. This rearrangement joins TRBV9 to TRBJ2-1; D gene uncertain. Per the germline V gene, CDR1 is SGDLS and CDR2 is YYNGEE. V lost 0 bases to trimming and J lost 7 bases, with 11 bases between them. There are 14 residues in the CDR3.

CDR3 sequence reads: CASSIGGGQPQHF. The CDR3 bases are TGTGCCAGCAGCATAGGGGGGGGGCAGCCCCAGCATTTT. The V and J genes are TRBV7-9 and TRBJ1-5; D is possibly TRBD1 (6 bases). The CDR3 has 13 amino acids. Between the trimmed V and J ends, which lost 5 bases and 7 bases, there was a span of 12 bases. CDR1 SEHNR and CDR2 FQNEAQ come from the germline V gene (reference sequence). Full variable domain (rest looked up from reference TRBV7-9 and TRBJ1-5): DTGVSQNPRHKITKRGQNVTFRCDPISEHNRLYWYRQTLGQGPEFLTYFQNEAQLEKSRLLSDRFSAERPKGSFSTLEIQRTEQGDSAMYLCASSIGGGQPQHFGDGTRLSIL.